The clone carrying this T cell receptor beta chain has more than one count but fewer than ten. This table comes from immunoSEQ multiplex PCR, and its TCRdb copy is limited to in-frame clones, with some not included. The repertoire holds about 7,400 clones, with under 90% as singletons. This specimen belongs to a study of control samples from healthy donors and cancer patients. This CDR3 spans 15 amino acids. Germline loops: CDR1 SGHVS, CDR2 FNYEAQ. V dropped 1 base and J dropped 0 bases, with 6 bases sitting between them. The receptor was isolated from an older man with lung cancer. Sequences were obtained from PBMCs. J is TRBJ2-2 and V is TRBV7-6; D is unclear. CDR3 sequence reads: CASSLVGSNTGELFF. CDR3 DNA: TGTGCCAGCAGCTTAGTTGGTTCGAACACCGGGGAGCTGTTTTTT.